These 29 T cell receptor beta chains came from one sample sequenced in a study of early T cells in non-severe SARS-CoV-2 infection. Each CDR3 protein gets one entry after TCRdb re-called the 5' RACE reads with MiXCR. In the table there are about 56,000 distinct CDR3 sequences, less than 15% of which are singletons. Sequenced here: whole blood, sampled at baseline. All receptors come from an adult who was a healthcare worker with PCR-confirmed SARS-CoV-2 infection or an uninfected control (not recorded which).

This clonotype was seen at least ten times. V usage is TRBV11-2 and J usage is TRBJ2-1; 9 bases fit TRBD2. The CDR3 loop spans 17 amino acids. V was pared by 2 bases and J by 7 bases, with 12 bases of the junction left unmatched. The germline CDR1 and CDR2 sequences are SGHAT and FQNNGV. Here the CDR3 reads CASSLRGRASGANEQFF. The CDR3 nucleotides are TGTGCCAGCAGCTTACGAGGTCGGGCTAGCGGGGCAAATGAGCAGTTCTTC.

The chain has TRBV5-6 and TRBJ2-2; D is ambiguous. The length of the CDR3 is 14 residues. The germline V gene encodes CDR1 SGHDT and CDR2 YYEEEE. V lost 0 bases and J 6 bases, leaving 9 bases between the germline ends. CDR3 region: CASSLVSVPGELFF. CDR3 nucleotides: TGTGCCAGCAGCTTGGTATCTGTGCCCGGGGAGCTGTTTTTT.

The V and J genes are TRBV11-2 and TRBJ2-7; perhaps TRBD1 as D (5 bases). Germline V CDR1 and CDR2: SGHAT, FQNNGV. The V end lost 5 bases, the J end lost 2 bases, and 10 bases lay between the germline ends. This CDR3 is built from 13 residues. The CDR3 here is CASSQGVPYEQYF. CDR3 sequence (DNA): TGTGCCAGCAGCCAAGGGGTCCCCTACGAGCAGTACTTC.

This clonotype has a handful of counts. The chain has TRBV11-2 and TRBJ2-1; D unresolved. V dropped 1 base and J dropped 7 bases, with 11 bases sitting between them. The CDR3 totals 14 residues. Germline-derived CDR1 and CDR2 are SGHAT and FQNNGV. CDR3 region: CASSLVSRLNEQFF. CDR3 nucleotides: TGTGCCAGCAGCTTAGTTTCCAGGCTAAATGAGCAGTTCTTC.

There are a few counts of this clonotype. The genes are TRBV6-6 and TRBJ1-5; 9 bases match TRBD1. V trimming: 11 bases; J trimming: 2 bases; junction bases outside the gene matches: 10. This CDR3 region has 15 residues. Germline-derived CDR1 and CDR2 are MNHNY and SVGAGI (reference sequence). In DNA form, the CDR3 reads TGTGCCTCAAACCGGGGACAGGGAGGCAATCAGCCCCAGCATTTT. It is translated as CASNRGQGGNQPQHF.

This clonotype has more than one count but fewer than ten. The chain has TRBV29-1 and TRBJ2-1; D not resolved. This CDR3 spans 11 amino acids. Germline loops: CDR1 SQVTM, CDR2 ANQGSEA. Trimming removed 5 bases at V and 4 bases at J, with 6 bases between. The CDR3 nucleotides read TGCAGCGTTTACCGGTACAATGAGCAGTTCTTC. Its protein product is CSVYRYNEQFF.

The CDR3 DNA sequence: TGTGCCAGCAAGGGACAGATGCTTCGGAATGAGCAGTTCTTC. It yields the protein CASKGQMLRNEQFF. The genes are TRBV2 and TRBJ2-1; the match to TRBD1 covers 7 bases. This CDR3 spans 14 amino acids. J was trimmed by 7 bases and V by 7 bases; bases with no gene match: 10. Germline V gene data show CDR1 as SNHLY and CDR2 as FYNNEI.

This clonotype was counted at least ten times. The V call is TRBV7-6, the J call TRBJ2-7; D not resolved. Germline assignment: CDR1 SGHVS and CDR2 FNYEAQ. Trimming took 5 bases from V and 5 from J, leaving 22 bases between them. The CDR3 runs to 16 residues. The CDR3 loop is CASSPGQGPDKDEQYF. The CDR3 DNA reads as TGTGCCAGCAGCCCTGGGCAAGGGCCCGATAAAGACGAGCAGTACTTC.

The CDR3 bases are TGCAGCGTTAGCCCCTCGGCCGGCGAGCAGTACTTC. As protein: CSVSPSAGEQYF. This rearrangement joins TRBV29-1 to TRBJ2-7, with D uncertain. The CDR3 runs to 12 residues. The ends were cut back, 5 bases at V and 6 bases at J, with 14 bases in the middle. Germline lookup yields CDR1 SQVTM and CDR2 ANQGSEA.

This clonotype was seen only a few times. The CDR3 DNA is TGTGCCAGCAGTTTAAACCTTCGGGGCTTAGCGCAGCGCACAGATACGCAGTATTTT. Translating it yields CASSLNLRGLAQRTDTQYF. The chain has TRBV12-3 or TRBV12-4 and TRBJ2-3; D assignment may be TRBD1 or TRBD2 (5 bases each). CDR3 length equals 19 residues. The ends were cut back, 2 bases at V and 1 base at J, with 22 bases in the middle.

The chain recombines TRBV27 with TRBJ2-3; D unclear. The V gene lost 7 bases and the J gene lost 0 bases, with 14 bases spanning the gap. Germline V gives CDR1 MNHEY, CDR2 SMNVEV (reference sequence). This CDR3 is 15 amino acids long. The CDR3, as DNA: TGTGCCAGCAAAAATGGTCCCCAAAGCACAGATACGCAGTATTTT. Translation gives CASKNGPQSTDTQYF.

This clonotype was detected a few times. The chain recombines TRBV9 with TRBJ2-5; 14 positions agree with TRBD2. This CDR3 comprises 16 residues. CDR1 is SGDLS, CDR2 YYNGEE, per germline. V shed 0 bases and J 4 bases; nucleotides not matched to a gene: 2. CDR3 sequence (DNA): TGTGCCAGCAGCGTAGGACTAGCGGGAGGGAGAGAGACCCAGTACTTC. This gives the protein CASSVGLAGGRETQYF.

This chain's CDR3 is CASSHFPGLDLHEQYF. The CDR3 DNA is TGCGCCAGCAGCCACTTCCCGGGACTAGACCTTCACGAGCAGTACTTC. The V gene is TRBV4-1, the J gene TRBJ2-7, with 8 bases fitting TRBD2. The CDR3 has 16 amino acids. CDR1 and CDR2 from the germline V gene are MGHRA and YSYEKL. The ends lost 3 bases at V and 5 bases at J; junction bases unmatched: 12.

As concerns this clonotype: The junction differs from germline at one of its ends, possibly a read error. The rearrangement uses TRBV20-1 and TRBJ1-4, with D uncertain. Germline V gene data show CDR1 as DFQATT and CDR2 as SNEGSKA (reference sequence). There are 14 residues in the CDR3. CDR3: CSARGSATNEKLFF. CDR3 sequence (DNA): TGCAGTGCCAGAGGCAGTGCAACTAATGAAAAACTGTTTTTT.

This chain connects TRBV11-2 to TRBJ2-1, with TRBD1 as a possible D gene (6 bases). The CDR3 totals 12 residues. Germline-derived CDR1 and CDR2 are SGHAT and FQNNGV. Trimming pared 6 bases from V and 5 bases from J, leaving 8 bases between. In DNA form, the CDR3 reads TGTGCCAGCAGTCACAGGGACAATGAGCAGTTCTTC. Its protein is CASSHRDNEQFF. Looking up the rest from reference TRBV11-2 and TRBJ2-1 gives the full variable domain: EAGVAQSPRYKIIEKRQSVAFWCNPISGHATLYWYQQILGQGPKLLIQFQNNGVVDDSQLPKDRFSAERLKGVDSTLKIQPAKLEDSAVYLCASSHRDNEQFFGPGTRLTVL.

This clonotype has a count of ten or more. V is TRBV6-6 and J is TRBJ1-5, with unresolved D. Germline-derived CDR1 and CDR2 are MNHNY and SVGAGI (reference sequence). The CDR3 has 15 amino acids. V lost 6 bases to trimming and J lost 3 bases, with 15 bases between them. This CDR3 reads CASSPGPDLNQPQHF. The CDR3 nucleotides are TGTGCCAGCAGCCCCGGGCCGGATCTCAATCAGCCCCAGCATTTT.

V gene TRBV28 combines with J gene TRBJ2-7; 7 positions match TRBD2. Per germline, CDR1 MDHEN and CDR2 SYDVKM. Losses at the gene ends were 3 bases for V and 1 base for J; bases not matched to a gene: 15. This CDR3 is 18 amino acids long. For the CDR3, the DNA is TGTGCCAGCAGTTTCGAATATGGGAGGGCGATGACATCCTACGAGCAGTACTTC. Translating it yields CASSFEYGRAMTSYEQYF. The full variable domain, completed using reference TRBV28 and TRBJ2-7, is DVKVTQSSRYLVKRTGEKVFLECVQDMDHENMFWYRQDPGLGLRLIYFSYDVKMKEKGDIPEGYSVSREKKERFSLILESASTNQTSMYLCASSFEYGRAMTSYEQYFGPGTRLTVT.

This clonotype was detected ten times or more. The J gene is TRBJ2-7, the V gene TRBV7-9; TRBD2 is a possible D gene (6 bases). Germline CDR1 and CDR2: SEHNR and FQNEAQ (reference sequence). This CDR3 has 16 residues. V gave up 1 base and J gave up 5 bases, with 18 bases separating them. CDR3 amino acids: CASSLGNLGEADEQYF. DNA for the CDR3: TGTGCCAGCAGCTTAGGAAATTTGGGGGAGGCGGACGAGCAGTACTTC.

As concerns this clonotype: A much larger clone lies one base from this, so it may be a read error. This sequence joins TRBV5-1 and TRBJ2-2, with TRBD2 as a possible D gene (6 bases). Trimming removed 4 bases from V and 4 bases from J, with 11 bases in between. Per the germline V gene, CDR1 is SGHRS and CDR2 is YFSETQ. The CDR3 has 14 residues. For the CDR3, the DNA is TGCGCCAGCAGCGCCCGGGAGAGCACCGGGGAGCTGTTTTTT. Its translation: CASSARESTGELFF.

The V call is TRBV19, the J call TRBJ1-5; TRBD1 might be the D (6 bases). V lost 5 bases to trimming and J lost 1 base, with 12 bases between them. CDR1 and CDR2 from the germline V gene are LNHDA and SQIVND (reference sequence). CDR3 length: 15 residues. CDR3 amino acids: CASSGGQRSNQPQHF. In nucleotides, the CDR3 is TGTGCCAGTAGTGGCGGACAGAGAAGCAATCAGCCCCAGCATTTT.

This clonotype was observed many times. The chain employs TRBV28 and TRBJ2-1; TRBD2 matches at 10 bases. In germline, CDR1 is MDHEN, CDR2 SYDVKM. The junction had 16 bases not matched to a gene; V was cut back by 7 bases and J by 1 base. This CDR3 contains 19 residues. CDR3 region: CASTQGLAGALGSYNEQFF. CDR3 bases: TGTGCCAGCACCCAGGGGCTAGCGGGAGCCCTGGGGTCCTACAATGAGCAGTTCTTC.

Many counts were recorded for this clonotype. This sequence joins TRBV2 and TRBJ2-7; 9 bases are shared with TRBD1. V shed 7 bases and J 6 bases; nucleotides not matched to a gene: 7. CDR1 and CDR2 (germline): SNHLY, FYNNEI. The CDR3 covers 13 residues. The CDR3 nucleotides read TGTGCCAGCACCCGGGACAGGGTGATCGAGCAGTACTTC. Protein sequence: CASTRDRVIEQYF.

The V call is TRBV4-1, the J call TRBJ2-3, with TRBD2 matching over 8 bases. Germline CDR1 and CDR2: MGHRA and YSYEKL. This CDR3 spans 17 amino acids. The ends lost 0 bases at V and 5 bases at J; junction bases unmatched: 10. CDR3 coding DNA: TGCGCCAGCAGCCAAGAAGTCAACGGGGGGGCTGAAGATACGCAGTATTTT. The encoded protein is CASSQEVNGGAEDTQYF.

CDR3 loop: CVIQRQRLTDTQYF. The CDR3 DNA follows: TGTGTCATCCAGAGACAGAGACTCACAGATACGCAGTATTTT. The J gene is TRBJ2-3, the V gene TRBV7-9; TRBD1 is a possible D gene (5 bases). Germline lookup yields CDR1 SEHNR and CDR2 FQNEAQ (reference sequence). This CDR3 is built from 14 residues.

This chain uses TRBV5-1 with TRBJ2-1, with D tentatively TRBD1 or TRBD2 (5 bases each). The CDR3 contains 17 residues. The ends were cut back, 4 bases at V and 0 bases at J, with 17 bases in the middle. Germline loops: CDR1 SGHRS, CDR2 YFSETQ. Here the CDR3 DNA reads TGCGCCAGCAGCCCCACCGGGACCCAGGTCTCCTACAATGAGCAGTTCTTC. Translation: CASSPTGTQVSYNEQFF.

V and J are TRBV5-1 and TRBJ2-1; 10 nucleotides line up with TRBD2. This CDR3 region has 16 residues. V lost 4 bases and J lost 5; bases outside the gene matches: 9. Germline V gives CDR1 SGHRS, CDR2 YFSETQ. As DNA, the CDR3 is TGCGCCAGCAGCAGAATAGCGGGGGGACAGAACAATGAGCAGTTCTTC. Residues: CASSRIAGGQNNEQFF.

J is TRBJ1-1 and V is TRBV18; TRBD1 matches 9 bases. CDR1 is KGHSH, CDR2 LQKENI, per germline. CDR3 length: 16 amino acids. V shed 6 bases and J 4 bases; nucleotides not matched to a gene: 12. In DNA form, the CDR3 reads TGTGCCAGCTCCCCCGGGACAGGGTATGTGAGCACTGAAGCTTTCTTT. This codes for CASSPGTGYVSTEAFF.

This clonotype has more than one count but fewer than ten. This rearrangement joins TRBV11-2 to TRBJ2-1, with 11 bases lining up with TRBD2. The CDR3 length is 16 residues. The germline V gene has CDR1 SGHAT and CDR2 FQNNGV. The ends lost 4 bases at V and 9 bases at J; junction bases unmatched: 11. This chain's CDR3 is CASSSPSGLAGGEQFF. CDR3 nucleotide sequence: TGTGCCAGCAGCTCCCCCTCCGGGCTAGCGGGAGGTGAGCAGTTCTTC.

This clonotype was seen repeatedly, ten times or more. This chain joins TRBV3-1 and TRBJ1-2; TRBD1 might be the D (6 bases). Trimming stripped 1 base from V and 0 bases from J, with 9 bases between. This CDR3 is built from 15 residues. Germline assignment: CDR1 LGHDT and CDR2 YNNKEL (reference sequence). The CDR3 sequence: CASSQAAGANYGYTF. CDR3 sequence (DNA): TGTGCCAGCAGCCAAGCCGCAGGGGCTAACTATGGCTACACCTTC.